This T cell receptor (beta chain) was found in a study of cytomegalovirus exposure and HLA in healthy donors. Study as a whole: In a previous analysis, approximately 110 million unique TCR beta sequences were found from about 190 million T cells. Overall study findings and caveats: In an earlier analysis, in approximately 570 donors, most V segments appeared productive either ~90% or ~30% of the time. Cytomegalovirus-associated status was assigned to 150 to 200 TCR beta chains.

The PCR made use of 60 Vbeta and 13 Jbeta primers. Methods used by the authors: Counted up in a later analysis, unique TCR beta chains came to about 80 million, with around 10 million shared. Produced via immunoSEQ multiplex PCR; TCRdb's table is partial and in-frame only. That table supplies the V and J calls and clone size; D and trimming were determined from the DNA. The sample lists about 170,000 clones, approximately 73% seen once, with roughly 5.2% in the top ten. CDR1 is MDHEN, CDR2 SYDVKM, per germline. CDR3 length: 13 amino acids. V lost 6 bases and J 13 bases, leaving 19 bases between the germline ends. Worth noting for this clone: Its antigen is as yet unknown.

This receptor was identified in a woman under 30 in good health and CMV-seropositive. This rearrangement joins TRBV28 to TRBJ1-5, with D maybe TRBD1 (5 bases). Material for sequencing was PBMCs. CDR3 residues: CASRPTTRGQQHF. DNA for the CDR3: TGTGCCAGCAGGCCAACAACAAGGGGTCAACAGCATTTT.